This T cell receptor beta chain was sequenced during a study of T cell repertoires in cytomegalovirus infection. The overall study: Epitope selection comprised recently identified HLA-C-restricted CMV epitopes and well-studied HLA-B-restricted CMV epitopes. It can be stated that public TCR beta signatures indicated CMV infection as well as a matching HLA type.

Regarding the study as a whole: Based on cumulative public TCR beta family frequency, carriers of CMV plus the relevant HLA were identified. Ex vivo, HLA-C-restricted CMV-specific TCR beta clonotypes prevailed over the rest of the response.

In the case of this clonotype: Its matching antigen is unknown.

TCRdb processed the reads anew with MiXCR; each CDR3 protein has one entry. The table has around 100,000 distinct CDR3 sequences, 30% seen once. The CDR3 covers 17 residues. J was trimmed by 5 bases and V by 7 bases; bases with no gene match: 12. The sample was CD8+ T cells from cultured PBMCs, taken from culture after CMV antigen stimulation. The genes are TRBV12-3 or TRBV12-4 and TRBJ2-3; 13 bases fit TRBD2. The receptor's source is a human donor in good health (CMV status not recorded). Some clones in this sample may be carry-over from other donors' samples. The CDR3 protein is CASNSDTSGGAKDTQYF. The DNA for the CDR3 is TGTGCCAGCAACTCCGATACTAGCGGGGGGGCAAAAGATACGCAGTATTTT.